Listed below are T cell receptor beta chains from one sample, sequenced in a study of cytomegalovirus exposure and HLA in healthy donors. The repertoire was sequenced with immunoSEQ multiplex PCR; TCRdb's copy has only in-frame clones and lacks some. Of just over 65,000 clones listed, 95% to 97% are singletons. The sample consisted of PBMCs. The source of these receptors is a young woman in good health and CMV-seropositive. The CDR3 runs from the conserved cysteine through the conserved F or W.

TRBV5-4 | CASSPEGDSYEQYF
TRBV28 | CASSWTPGLAPDTQYF
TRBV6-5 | CASSYAEGVRTEAFF
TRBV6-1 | CASSEAPDRVYGYTF
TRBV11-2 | CASRATGMNTEAFF
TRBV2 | CASNPLAGVYEQYF
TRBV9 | CASSPRGAGTGAEQYF
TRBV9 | CASSEGGASYGYTF
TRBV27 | CASSASGARTFF
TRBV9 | CASSPGLEYEQYF
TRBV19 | CASSTVTGGATEAFF
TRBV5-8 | CASSPGTGAAMNTEAFF
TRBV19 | CASSYLAGLSEQFF
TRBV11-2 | CASSRGDRGWADTQYF
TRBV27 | CASSLRGSSEQYF
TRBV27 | CASSLYDGMPYEQYF
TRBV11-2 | CASSRPGQGDYEQYF
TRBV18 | CASSPLGGPSPYEQYF
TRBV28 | CASSSGSYTEAFF
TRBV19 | CASSIPSGRGNPYEQYF
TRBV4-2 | CASSQQTSGRGETQYF
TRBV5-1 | CASSLTFEVPVTDTQYF
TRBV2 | CASSGLQGDNEKLFF
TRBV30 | CAWSVGQGQYGYTF
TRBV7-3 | CASSPKAGSSYNEQFF
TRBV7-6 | CASSLIAASYNEQFF
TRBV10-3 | CATKGLAGWNEQFF